The next 5 T cell receptor beta chains were all read from a single sample in a study of blood T cell repertoires in COVID-19. Generated by immunoSEQ multiplex PCR, the TCRdb table keeps only in-frame clones and is missing some. In the table there are about 210,000 clones, around 81% of which are singletons. The sequenced material came from PBMCs or T cells enriched from blood (not recorded which). The receptors derive from a woman in her 50s with acute COVID-19.

The rearrangement uses TRBV5-1 and TRBJ1-4, with 10 bases identical to TRBD1. CDR3 length: 14 amino acids. Per germline, CDR1 SGHRS and CDR2 YFSETQ. Trimming removed 2 bases from V and 8 bases from J; junction bases left unmatched: 3. In DNA, the CDR3 is TGCGCCAGCAGCTTTGGACAGGGGGGCGAAAAACTGTTTTTT. Protein: CASSFGQGGEKLFF.

In its sample, this clone was seen many times. The genes are TRBV6-5 and TRBJ2-1, with 9 nucleotides matching TRBD1. CDR3 size: 15 residues. J gave up 3 bases and V 5 bases, and 5 bases lay outside the gene matches. Germline V gene lookup returns CDR1 MNHEY and CDR2 SVGAGI. DNA for the CDR3: TGTGCCAGCAGTCCAGACAGGGGGATCTACAATGAGCAGTTCTTC. It encodes CASSPDRGIYNEQFF.

The chain uses TRBV7-9 and TRBJ1-1; 7 bases are a match to TRBD1. From germline, CDR1 is SEHNR and CDR2 FQNEAQ (reference sequence). The CDR3 is made up of 14 amino acids. The V and J ends lost 3 bases and 4 bases, in that order; junction bases with no gene match: 5. Here the CDR3 DNA reads TGTGCCAGCAGCTTCTCGACAGGGAGCACTGAAGCTTTCTTT. Protein product: CASSFSTGSTEAFF.

This chain joins TRBV30 and TRBJ2-2; 7 bases agree with TRBD2. J lost 4 bases, V lost 2 bases, and 13 bases had no gene match. This CDR3 has 17 residues. In germline, CDR1 is GTSNPN, CDR2 SVGIG (reference sequence). CDR3 nucleotides: TGTGCCTGGAGTTGGTGGGAGGGAGGGCCGAGCACCGGGGAGCTGTTTTTT. It specifies CAWSWWEGGPSTGELFF.

This chain connects TRBV28 to TRBJ2-1, with unresolved D. Germline V gene data show CDR1 as MDHEN and CDR2 as SYDVKM. CDR3 length: 11 residues. V shed 6 bases and J shed 9 bases, with 9 bases lying between them. CDR3 DNA: TGTGCCAGCAGAGTGGCGGCTGAGCAGTTCTTC. It specifies CASRVAAEQFF. The whole variable domain, remainder taken from reference TRBV28 and TRBJ2-1, is DVKVTQSSRYLVKRTGEKVFLECVQDMDHENMFWYRQDPGLGLRLIYFSYDVKMKEKGDIPEGYSVSREKKERFSLILESASTNQTSMYLCASRVAAEQFFGPGTRLTVL.